This T cell receptor beta chain is drawn from a study of blood T cells in healthy people across ages. Study as a whole: About one barcoded beta molecule per two T cells was the capture yield of template switching.

Through a sample-barcoded 5' primer and a J-beta primer mix, a second PCR was run for roughly 6 to 12 cycles. Through a template-switch adaptor with 12 random nucleotides, each cDNA molecule received a tag. Via MiXCR, TCRdb re-called the 5' RACE reads, giving one row per CDR3 protein. The data hold approximately 1.5 million distinct CDR3 sequences, with approximately 43% observed a single time. Germline-derived CDR1 and CDR2 are DFQATT and SNEGSKA (reference sequence). CDR3 length: 16 residues. V shed 1 base and J 4 bases; nucleotides not matched to a gene: 9. The rearrangement links TRBV20-1 to TRBJ2-3; 9 nucleotides align to TRBD2. This sequence originates from a woman aged 18-29 years in good health. Material for sequencing was blood. CDR3 DNA: TGCAGTGCTAGAGCGCCGGCTAGCGGGAACCCAGATACGCAGTATTTT. This gives the protein CSARAPASGNPDTQYF.